Detailed here is one TCR beta chain. This clonotype was observed many times. Its antigen remains unidentified. No qualities accompany the bases; no much larger clone lies one base away. The data belong to a study of T cell repertoires in cytomegalovirus infection (dated by TCRdb to the late 2010s). Looking at the study overall: Donor HLA type was relevant to the analysis, as public TCR beta signatures indicated carriage of CMV infection together with the matching HLA type.

Study-wide findings and limitations: Cumulative frequency of public TCR beta family members discriminated carriers of CMV infection plus the relevant HLA type in this cohort and an independent 352-donor cohort. The ex vivo response was dominated by HLA-C-restricted CMV-specific TCR beta clonotypes, which also provided the single most frequent clonotype in two of eight donors.

Sequencing took place on an Illumina HiSeq 1500. TCRdb trimmed the raw reads at Q25, called clones with MiXCR and kept productive beta chains. Duplicate CDR3 protein sequences are folded into a single record with the most common DNA and genes. The sample table shows roughly 250,000 distinct CDR3 sequences, and approximately 13% are seen once. The ten top clones hold around 1.6% of the sample. Including the terminal cysteine and phenylalanine, the CDR3 comprises 14 residues. Only the CDR3 portion is preserved as DNA: 42 bases, with reading frame beginning at the first base. CDR1 MNHEY and CDR2 SVGAGI are derived from the germline V gene. Trimming at the junction amounts to 2 bases on V and 1 base on J, and the germline ends lie 8 bases apart.

The TCR comes from a human donor in good health (CMV status not recorded). Some clones in this sample may be carry-over from other donors' samples. Recombination joined TRBV6-5 with TRBJ1-1; a weak D assignment points to TRBD1 (6 bases agree). The source material was PBMCs. The CDR3 is CASSYRGANTEAFF. DNA sequence: TGTGCCAGCAGTTACCGGGGGGCGAACACTGAAGCTTTCTTT.